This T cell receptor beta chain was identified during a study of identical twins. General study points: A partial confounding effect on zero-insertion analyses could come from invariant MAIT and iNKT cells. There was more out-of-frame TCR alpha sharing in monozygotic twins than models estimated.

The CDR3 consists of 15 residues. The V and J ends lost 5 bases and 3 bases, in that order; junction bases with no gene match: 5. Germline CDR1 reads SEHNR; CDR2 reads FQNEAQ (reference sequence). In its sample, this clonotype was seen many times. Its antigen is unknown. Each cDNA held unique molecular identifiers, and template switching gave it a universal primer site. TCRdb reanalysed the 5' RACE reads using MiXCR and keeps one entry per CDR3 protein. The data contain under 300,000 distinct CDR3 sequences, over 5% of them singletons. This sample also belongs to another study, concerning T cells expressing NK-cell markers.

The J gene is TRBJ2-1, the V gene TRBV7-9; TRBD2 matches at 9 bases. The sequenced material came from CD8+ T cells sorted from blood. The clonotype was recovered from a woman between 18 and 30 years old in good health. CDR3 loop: CASSPSGRNYNEQFF. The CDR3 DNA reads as TGTGCCAGCAGCCCCAGCGGGAGGAACTACAATGAGCAGTTCTTC.